The 9 T cell receptor beta chains reported below all come from one sample, sequenced in a study of tumor and adjacent non-tumor tissue in lung cancer. TCRbeta libraries were built with three rounds of nested PCR, modified from ARM-PCR. One entry per CDR3 protein, called by TCRdb with MiXCR from the multiplex PCR reads. The table has under 95,000 distinct CDR3 sequences, approximately 57% seen once; the top ten hold roughly 15%. The template was RNA from unsorted bulk tissue. The source material was lung tumor tissue. The receptors were gathered from a man in his 70s with non-small cell lung cancer.

In the case of this clonotype: An end of the junction differs from the germline gene, which may be a read error. The chain couples TRBV6-5 to TRBJ1-6; no clear D gene. Germline values: CDR1 MNHEY, CDR2 SVGAGI. The CDR3 covers 13 residues. The chain's CDR3 is CASSYLGNSPPHF. CDR3 DNA: TGTGCCAGCAGCTACTTGGGTAATTCACCCCCCCACTTT.

Ten or more counts support this clonotype. The CDR3 nucleotides are TGTGCCTGGGGGGCCGGGGCGACCCAGTACTTC. Protein: CAWGAGATQYF. The chain uses TRBV30 and TRBJ2-5, with D perhaps being TRBD1 or TRBD2 (5 bases each). Trimming cost V 5 bases and J 7 bases, with 11 bases left between them. The V gene's germline CDR1 is GTSNPN and CDR2 SVGIG (reference sequence). The CDR3 runs 11 residues.

Turning to this clonotype: An end of the junction does not agree with germline; a read error may underlie this. The J gene is TRBJ2-3, the V gene TRBV11-2; D may correspond to TRBD1 or TRBD2 (5 bases each). Germline V lookup: CDR1 SGHAT, CDR2 FQNNGV. This CDR3 is built from 13 residues. CDR3 sequence: CTSSSGPTDTQYF. CDR3 DNA: TGTACCAGCAGCTCGGGACCCACAGATACACAGTATTTT.

In its sample, this clonotype was seen once. The junction differs from germline at one of its ends, possibly a read error. J is TRBJ2-5 and V is TRBV4-2; the D is unclear. In germline, CDR1 is LGHNA, CDR2 YNFKEQ. The length of the CDR3 is 16 residues. DNA of the CDR3: TGTGCCAGCAACGCCACCCCAGCCACGGTACAAGAGATCCAGTACTTC. It codes for CASNATPATVQEIQYF.

The chain uses TRBV12-3 or TRBV12-4 and TRBJ2-4; D tentatively reads TRBD1 or TRBD2 (5 bases each). V was shortened by 2 bases and J by 2 bases, with 7 bases between the two germline ends. This CDR3 is 14 amino acids long. CDR3 bases: TGTGCCAGCAGTTTATGGGGGACCAAAAACATTCAGTACTTC. It is translated as CASSLWGTKNIQYF.

This clonotype was found many times. The CDR3 DNA follows: TGTGCCAGCAGCCCCCTACTAGCGGGGATGGGGGAAGATACGCAGTATTTT. Residues: CASSPLLAGMGEDTQYF. The gene calls are TRBV6-5 and TRBJ2-3; 10 nucleotides agree with TRBD2. This CDR3 region has 17 residues. With V trimmed by 6 bases and J by 5 bases, 14 bases remained unmatched. Germline-derived CDR1 and CDR2 are MNHEY and SVGAGI.

In its sample, this clonotype was seen a few times. A much larger clone differs by one base, so this may be a read error. The gene calls are TRBV5-4 and TRBJ2-7; TRBD2 is a possible D gene (5 bases). Germline CDR1 reads SGHNT; CDR2 reads YYREEE (reference sequence). The CDR3 contains 16 residues. The CDR3: CAISWDNIGGYREQYF. The CDR3 region has the DNA TGTGCCATCAGCTGGGATAACATCGGAGGATATCGCGAGCAGTACTTC.

Notes on this clonotype: This sequence may be a read error, since a much larger clone differs from it by one base. The chain recombines TRBV20-1 with TRBJ1-4, with TRBD1 matching 7 bases. Per germline, CDR1 DFQATT and CDR2 SNEGSKA (reference sequence). The CDR3 loop spans 15 amino acids. Germline trimming cut 0 bases from V and 8 bases from J; bases unmatched to any gene: 9. This chain's CDR3 is CSARDFGQEQEKLFF. For the CDR3, the DNA is TGCAGTGCTAGAGACTTTGGACAGGAGCAAGAAAAACTGTTTTTT.

A note on this clonotype: The junction departs from the called germline gene at one end, perhaps through a read error. The chain combines TRBV6-5 with TRBJ1-6, with D unresolved. Germline CDR1 MNHEY, CDR2 SVGAGI. This CDR3 spans 14 amino acids. The CDR3 region is CASSYDQLGSLLHF. For the CDR3, the DNA is TGTGCTAGCAGTTACGACCAGTTAGGTTCACTCCTCCACTTT.